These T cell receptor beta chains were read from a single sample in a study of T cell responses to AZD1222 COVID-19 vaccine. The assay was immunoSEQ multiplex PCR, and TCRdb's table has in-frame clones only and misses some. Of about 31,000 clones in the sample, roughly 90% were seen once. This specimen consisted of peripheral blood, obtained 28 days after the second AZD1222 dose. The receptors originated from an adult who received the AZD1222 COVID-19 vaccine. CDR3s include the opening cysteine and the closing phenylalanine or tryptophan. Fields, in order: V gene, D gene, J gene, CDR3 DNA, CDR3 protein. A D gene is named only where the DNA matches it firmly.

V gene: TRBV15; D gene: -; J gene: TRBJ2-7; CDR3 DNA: TGTGCCACCAGCAGAGATCCCGGCAGGGCGGACGAGCAGTACTTC; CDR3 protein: CATSRDPGRADEQYF
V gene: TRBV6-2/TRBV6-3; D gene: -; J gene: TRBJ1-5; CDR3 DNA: TGTGCCAGCAGTTACTCGATGGGAGGGCGCAATCAGCCCCAGCATTTT; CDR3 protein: CASSYSMGGRNQPQHF
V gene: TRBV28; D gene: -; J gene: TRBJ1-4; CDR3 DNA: TGTGCCAGCAGCTCCGCTATCAGGTATCCTCCTGAAAAACTGTTTTTT; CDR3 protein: CASSSAIRYPPEKLFF
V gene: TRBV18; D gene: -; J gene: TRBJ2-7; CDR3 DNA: TGTGCCAGCTCACCTCCAAGTTTGGCTTCCTACGAGCAGTACTTC; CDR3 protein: CASSPPSLASYEQYF
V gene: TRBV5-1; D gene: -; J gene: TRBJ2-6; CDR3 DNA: TGCGCCAGCAGCTTGCTTGGCCGGATGGGCTCTGGGGCCAACGTCCTGACTTTC; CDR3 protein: CASSLLGRMGSGANVLTF
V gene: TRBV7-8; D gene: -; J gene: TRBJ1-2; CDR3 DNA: TGTGCCAGCAGCGCATACAGGGCGCGCTATGGCTACACCTTC; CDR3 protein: CASSAYRARYGYTF
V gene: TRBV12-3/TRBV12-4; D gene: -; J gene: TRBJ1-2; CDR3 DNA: TGTGCCAGCAGTCCACAGGGTTACTATGGCTACACCTTC; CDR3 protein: CASSPQGYYGYTF
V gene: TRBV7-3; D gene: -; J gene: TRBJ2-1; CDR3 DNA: TGTGCCAGCAGCTTAGATCCGGGGAATAGCTACCGGAATGAGCAGTTCTTC; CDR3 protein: CASSLDPGNSYRNEQFF
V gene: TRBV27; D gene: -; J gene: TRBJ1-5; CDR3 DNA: TGTGCCAGCAGGGACCAGGGGTCTGGCAATCAGCCCCAGCATTTT; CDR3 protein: CASRDQGSGNQPQHF
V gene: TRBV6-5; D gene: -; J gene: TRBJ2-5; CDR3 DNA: TGTGCCAGCAGCCACCGTAGGGGGGATGAGACCCAGTACTTC; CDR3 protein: CASSHRRGDETQYF
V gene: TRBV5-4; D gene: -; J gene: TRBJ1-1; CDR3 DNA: TGTGCCAGCAGCTTGGGGTGGGATCTCACTGAAGCTTTCTTT; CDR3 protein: CASSLGWDLTEAFF
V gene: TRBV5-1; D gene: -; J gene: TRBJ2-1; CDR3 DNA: TGCGCCAGCACCCTGGACATTTACAATGAGCAGTTCTTC; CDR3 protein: CASTLDIYNEQFF
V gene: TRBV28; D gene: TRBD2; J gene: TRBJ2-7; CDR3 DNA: TGTGCCAGCAGCGGGAGGACACCTAACTCCTACGAGCAGTACTTC; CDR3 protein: CASSGRTPNSYEQYF